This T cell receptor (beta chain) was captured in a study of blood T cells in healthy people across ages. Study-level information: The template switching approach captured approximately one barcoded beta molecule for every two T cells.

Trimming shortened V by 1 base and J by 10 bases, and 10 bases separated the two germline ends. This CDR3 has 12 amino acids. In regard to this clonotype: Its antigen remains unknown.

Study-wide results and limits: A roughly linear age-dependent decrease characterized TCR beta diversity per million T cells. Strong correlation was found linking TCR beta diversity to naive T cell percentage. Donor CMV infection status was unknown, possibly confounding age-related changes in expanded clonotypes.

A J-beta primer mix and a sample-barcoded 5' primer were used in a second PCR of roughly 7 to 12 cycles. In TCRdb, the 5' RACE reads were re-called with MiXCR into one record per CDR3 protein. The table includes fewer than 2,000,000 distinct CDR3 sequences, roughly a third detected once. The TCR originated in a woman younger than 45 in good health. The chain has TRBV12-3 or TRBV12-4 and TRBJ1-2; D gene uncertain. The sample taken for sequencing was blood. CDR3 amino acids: CASSLVPHPYTF. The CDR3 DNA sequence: TGTGCCAGCAGTTTAGTCCCCCACCCCTACACCTTC.